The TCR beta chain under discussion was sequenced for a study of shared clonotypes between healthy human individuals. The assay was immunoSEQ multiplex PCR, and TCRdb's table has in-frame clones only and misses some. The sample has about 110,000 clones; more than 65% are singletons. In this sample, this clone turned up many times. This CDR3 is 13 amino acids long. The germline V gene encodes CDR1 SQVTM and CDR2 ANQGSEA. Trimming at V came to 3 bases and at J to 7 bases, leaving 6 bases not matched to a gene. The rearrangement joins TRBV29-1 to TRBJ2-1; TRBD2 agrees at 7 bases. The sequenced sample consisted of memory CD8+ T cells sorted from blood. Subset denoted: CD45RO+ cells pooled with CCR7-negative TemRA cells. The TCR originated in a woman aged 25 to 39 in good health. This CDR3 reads CSVERREGNEQFF. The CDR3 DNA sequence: TGCAGCGTTGAGCGCAGGGAGGGGAATGAGCAGTTCTTC.